This T cell receptor (beta chain) was sequenced for a study of control samples from healthy donors and cancer patients. Trimming removed 4 bases at V and 4 bases at J, with 11 bases between. The CDR3 runs 14 residues. Per germline, CDR1 MNHEY and CDR2 SMNVEV (reference sequence). Sequenced by immunoSEQ multiplex PCR; TCRdb stores in-frame clones only, minus some. Among about 130,000 clones listed, nearly 90% were seen once. The TCR comes from a man aged 50 to 60 in good health. The J gene is TRBJ1-5, the V gene TRBV27; a weak D match, TRBD1 (6 bases). Sequencing was carried out using blood. The CDR3: CASSSDSLNQPQHF. CDR3 nucleotide sequence: TGTGCCAGCAGTTCGGACAGTCTAAATCAGCCCCAGCATTTT.